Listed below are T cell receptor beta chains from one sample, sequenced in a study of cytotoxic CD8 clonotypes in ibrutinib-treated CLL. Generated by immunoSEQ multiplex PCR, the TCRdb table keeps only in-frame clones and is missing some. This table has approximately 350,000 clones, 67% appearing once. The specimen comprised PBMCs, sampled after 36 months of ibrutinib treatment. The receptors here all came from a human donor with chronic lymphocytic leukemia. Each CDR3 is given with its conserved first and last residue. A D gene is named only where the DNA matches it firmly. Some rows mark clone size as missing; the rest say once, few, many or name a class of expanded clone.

CDR3nt: TGTGCCAGCAGCAGTGGGGGCGGGTGGCAGCCCCAGCATTTT
CDR3aa: CASSSGGGWQPQHF
len: 14
d_gene: .
v_gene: TRBV9
abundance: few
j_gene: TRBJ1-5

CDR3nt: TGTGCCAGCAGCCCCCGGGGCTCCATCTACGAGCAGTACTTC
CDR3aa: CASSPRGSIYEQYF
len: 14
d_gene: .
v_gene: TRBV7-9
abundance: .
j_gene: TRBJ2-7

CDR3nt: TGCGCCAGCAGCCCCGGGACAGGGGCAATAGAGCAGTACTTC
CDR3aa: CASSPGTGAIEQYF
len: 14
d_gene: TRBD1
v_gene: TRBV4-1
abundance: .
j_gene: TRBJ2-7

CDR3nt: TGCGCCAGCAGTCAATCGAGCCAGACCACGGACGGAGGCTACGAGCAGTACTTC
CDR3aa: CASSQSSQTTDGGYEQYF
len: 18
d_gene: .
v_gene: TRBV23-1
abundance: .
j_gene: TRBJ2-7

CDR3nt: TGCGCCAGCAGTGGGGACAGGAGTGAGCAGTACTTC
CDR3aa: CASSGDRSEQYF
len: 12
d_gene: TRBD1
v_gene: TRBV10-2
abundance: few
j_gene: TRBJ2-7

CDR3nt: TGCGCCAGCAGGGAGACAGGGTCTGGGGAAGCTTTCTTT
CDR3aa: CASRETGSGEAFF
len: 13
d_gene: TRBD1
v_gene: TRBV10-2
abundance: .
j_gene: TRBJ1-1

CDR3nt: TGTGCCAGCAGTTTGACTCCCATCTATGGCTACACCTTC
CDR3aa: CASSLTPIYGYTF
len: 13
d_gene: .
v_gene: TRBV6-5
abundance: once
j_gene: TRBJ1-2

CDR3nt: TGTGCCACCAGCAGAGTGTACAAGGATTACGAGCAGTACTTC
CDR3aa: CATSRVYKDYEQYF
len: 14
d_gene: .
v_gene: TRBV15
abundance: .
j_gene: TRBJ2-7

CDR3nt: TGTGCCAGCTCACCTCAGGGGGCGCAGGGTGCCGCTTTCTTT
CDR3aa: CASSPQGAQGAAFF
len: 14
d_gene: TRBD1
v_gene: TRBV18
abundance: .
j_gene: TRBJ1-1

CDR3nt: TGTGCCAGCAGTGTCGGCTTCATGAACACTGAAGCTTTCTTT
CDR3aa: CASSVGFMNTEAFF
len: 14
d_gene: .
v_gene: TRBV6-1
abundance: .
j_gene: TRBJ1-1

CDR3nt: TGCAGCGTTGAATCCAGCTACGAGCAGTACTTC
CDR3aa: CSVESSYEQYF
len: 11
d_gene: .
v_gene: TRBV29-1
abundance: .
j_gene: TRBJ2-7

CDR3nt: TGCGCCAGCAGAGGGGGGACACCGGCCTCCGATGGCTACACCTTC
CDR3aa: CASRGGTPASDGYTF
len: 15
d_gene: .
v_gene: TRBV4-1
abundance: few
j_gene: TRBJ1-2

CDR3nt: TGTGCCAGCACCCCGGGAGCGTACGAGCAGTACTTC
CDR3aa: CASTPGAYEQYF
len: 12
d_gene: .
v_gene: TRBV6-1
abundance: .
j_gene: TRBJ2-7

CDR3nt: TGTGCCAGCAGCTTAGGGGCGGGCAACCCCGGGGAGCTGTTTTTT
CDR3aa: CASSLGAGNPGELFF
len: 15
d_gene: .
v_gene: TRBV7-9
abundance: few
j_gene: TRBJ2-2

CDR3nt: TGTGCCAGCAGTCGCCTGGGGCTAGCGGGCACAGATACGCAGTATTTT
CDR3aa: CASSRLGLAGTDTQYF
len: 16
d_gene: TRBD2
v_gene: TRBV27
abundance: .
j_gene: TRBJ2-3

CDR3nt: TGTGCCAGCAGCCTTACTAGCGGGGCCGCCTACGAGCAGTACTTC
CDR3aa: CASSLTSGAAYEQYF
len: 15
d_gene: TRBD2
v_gene: TRBV7-2
abundance: .
j_gene: TRBJ2-7

CDR3nt: TGTGCCAGCAGTTACTCGGGCCGGAACACTGAAGCTTTCTTT
CDR3aa: CASSYSGRNTEAFF
len: 14
d_gene: .
v_gene: TRBV6-6
abundance: few
j_gene: TRBJ1-1

CDR3nt: TGTGCCAGCAGCTTGACTAGCGGGAGGGCCCGGTACGAGCAGTACTTC
CDR3aa: CASSLTSGRARYEQYF
len: 16
d_gene: TRBD2
v_gene: TRBV5-6
abundance: .
j_gene: TRBJ2-7

CDR3nt: TGCAGTGCTAGACCAGGCGAAAAACTGTTTTTT
CDR3aa: CSARPGEKLFF
len: 11
d_gene: .
v_gene: TRBV20-1
abundance: once
j_gene: TRBJ1-4

CDR3nt: TGCGCCAGCAGGGGAGGGGGCGATGAGCAGTTCTTC
CDR3aa: CASRGGGDEQFF
len: 12
d_gene: .
v_gene: TRBV5-1
abundance: .
j_gene: TRBJ2-1

CDR3nt: TGTGCCAGCAGTGAATCGACAGGGACCGGGGAGCTGTTTTTT
CDR3aa: CASSESTGTGELFF
len: 14
d_gene: TRBD1
v_gene: TRBV2
abundance: .
j_gene: TRBJ2-2

CDR3nt: TGCGCCAGCAGCCAAGTAGCGACTAGCGGGAACGAGCAGTACTTC
CDR3aa: CASSQVATSGNEQYF
len: 15
d_gene: TRBD2
v_gene: TRBV4-1
abundance: .
j_gene: TRBJ2-7

CDR3nt: TGTGCCAGCATCTCCTCCCAGCAGATAGCTTTCTTT
CDR3aa: CASISSQQIAFF
len: 12
d_gene: .
v_gene: TRBV28
abundance: .
j_gene: TRBJ1-1

CDR3nt: TGCGCCAGCAGCATAGAGGACAGGGCTTACGAGCAGTACTTC
CDR3aa: CASSIEDRAYEQYF
len: 14
d_gene: TRBD1
v_gene: TRBV4-1
abundance: .
j_gene: TRBJ2-7